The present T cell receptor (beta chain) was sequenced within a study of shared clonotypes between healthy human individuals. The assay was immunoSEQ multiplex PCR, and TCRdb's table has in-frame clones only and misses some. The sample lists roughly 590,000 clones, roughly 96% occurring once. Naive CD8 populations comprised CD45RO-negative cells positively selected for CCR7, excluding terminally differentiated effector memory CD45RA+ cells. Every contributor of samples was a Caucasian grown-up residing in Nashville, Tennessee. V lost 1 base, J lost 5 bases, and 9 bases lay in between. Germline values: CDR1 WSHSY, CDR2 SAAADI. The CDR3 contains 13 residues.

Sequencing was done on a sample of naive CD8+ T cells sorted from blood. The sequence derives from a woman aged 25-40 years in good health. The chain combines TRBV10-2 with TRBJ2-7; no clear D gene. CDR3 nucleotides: TGCGCCAGCAGTGAGTTTTTTGGCAACGAGCAGTACTTC. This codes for CASSEFFGNEQYF.